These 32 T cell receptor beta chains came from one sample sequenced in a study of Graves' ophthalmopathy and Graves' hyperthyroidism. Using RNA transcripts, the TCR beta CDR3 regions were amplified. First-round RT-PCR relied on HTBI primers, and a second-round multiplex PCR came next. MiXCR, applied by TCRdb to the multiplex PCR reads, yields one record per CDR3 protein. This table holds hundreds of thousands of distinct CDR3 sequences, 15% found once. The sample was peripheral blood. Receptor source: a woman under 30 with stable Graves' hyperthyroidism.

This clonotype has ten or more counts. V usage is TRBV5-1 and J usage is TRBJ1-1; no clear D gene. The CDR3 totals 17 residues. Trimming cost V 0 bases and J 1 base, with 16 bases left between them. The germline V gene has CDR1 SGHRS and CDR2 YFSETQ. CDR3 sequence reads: CASSLARGRRGNTEAFF. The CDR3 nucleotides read TGCGCCAGCAGCTTGGCCAGAGGTCGAAGAGGGAACACTGAAGCTTTCTTT. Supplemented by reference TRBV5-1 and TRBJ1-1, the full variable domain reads KAGVTQTPRYLIKTRGQQVTLSCSPISGHRSVSWYQQTPGQGLQFLFEYFSETQRNKGNFPGRFSGRQFSNSRSEMNVSTLELGDSALYLCASSLARGRRGNTEAFFGQGTRLTVV.

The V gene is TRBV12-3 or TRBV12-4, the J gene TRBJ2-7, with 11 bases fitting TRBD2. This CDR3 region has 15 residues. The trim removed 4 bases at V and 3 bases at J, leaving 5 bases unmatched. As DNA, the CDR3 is TGTGCCAGCAGTTATAGCGGGGGGGGTTACTACGAGCAGTACTTC. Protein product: CASSYSGGGYYEQYF.

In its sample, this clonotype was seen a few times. In DNA, the CDR3 is TGTGCCAGCAGCCTGAGGGTAGGGATCGAGCAGTACTTC. It is translated as CASSLRVGIEQYF. The chain links TRBV3-1 to TRBJ2-7, with a tentative D call TRBD2 (5 bases). Trimming stripped 4 bases from V and 6 bases from J, with 13 bases between. The V gene's germline CDR1 is LGHDT and CDR2 YNNKEL (reference sequence). There are 13 residues in the CDR3.

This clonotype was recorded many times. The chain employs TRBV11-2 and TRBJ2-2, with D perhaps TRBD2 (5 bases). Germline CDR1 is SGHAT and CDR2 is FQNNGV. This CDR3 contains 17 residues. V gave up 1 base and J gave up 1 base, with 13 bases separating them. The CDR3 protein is CASSLVRTGMNTGELFF. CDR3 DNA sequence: TGTGCCAGCAGCTTAGTCAGGACGGGAATGAACACCGGGGAGCTGTTTTTT. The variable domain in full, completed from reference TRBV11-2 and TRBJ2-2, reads EAGVAQSPRYKIIEKRQSVAFWCNPISGHATLYWYQQILGQGPKLLIQFQNNGVVDDSQLPKDRFSAERLKGVDSTLKIQPAKLEDSAVYLCASSLVRTGMNTGELFFGEGSRLTVL.

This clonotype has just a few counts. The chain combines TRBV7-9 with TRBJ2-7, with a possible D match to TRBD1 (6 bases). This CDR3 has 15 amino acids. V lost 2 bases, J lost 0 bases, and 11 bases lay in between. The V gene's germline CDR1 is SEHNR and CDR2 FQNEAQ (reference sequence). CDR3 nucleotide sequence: TGTGCCAGCAGCTTAAAAGGGGGTAGCTCCTACGAGCAGTACTTC. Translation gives CASSLKGGSSYEQYF. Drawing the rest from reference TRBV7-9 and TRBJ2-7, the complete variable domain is DTGVSQNPRHKITKRGQNVTFRCDPISEHNRLYWYRQTLGQGPEFLTYFQNEAQLEKSRLLSDRFSAERPKGSFSTLEIQRTEQGDSAMYLCASSLKGGSSYEQYFGPGTRLTVT.

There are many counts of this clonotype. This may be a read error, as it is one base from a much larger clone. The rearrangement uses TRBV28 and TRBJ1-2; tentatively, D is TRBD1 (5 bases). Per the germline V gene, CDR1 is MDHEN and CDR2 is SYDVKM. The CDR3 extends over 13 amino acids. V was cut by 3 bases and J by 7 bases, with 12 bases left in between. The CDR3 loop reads CASSLQGGSGYTF. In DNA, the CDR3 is TGTGCCAGCAGTTTGCAGGGTGGGAGTGGCTACACCTTC.

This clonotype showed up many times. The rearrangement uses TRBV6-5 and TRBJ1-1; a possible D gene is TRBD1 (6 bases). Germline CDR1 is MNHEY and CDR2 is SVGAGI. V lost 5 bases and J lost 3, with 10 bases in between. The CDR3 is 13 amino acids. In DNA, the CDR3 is TGTGCCAGCAGTAACAAGGGGGACACTGAAGCTTTCTTT. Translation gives CASSNKGDTEAFF.

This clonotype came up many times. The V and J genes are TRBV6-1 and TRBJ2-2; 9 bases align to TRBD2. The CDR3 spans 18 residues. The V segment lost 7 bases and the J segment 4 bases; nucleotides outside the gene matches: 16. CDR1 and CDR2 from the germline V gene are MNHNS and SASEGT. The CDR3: CASMRRVRLAGSTGELFF. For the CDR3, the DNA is TGTGCCAGCATGCGAAGGGTGCGGCTAGCGGGGAGCACCGGGGAGCTGTTTTTT.

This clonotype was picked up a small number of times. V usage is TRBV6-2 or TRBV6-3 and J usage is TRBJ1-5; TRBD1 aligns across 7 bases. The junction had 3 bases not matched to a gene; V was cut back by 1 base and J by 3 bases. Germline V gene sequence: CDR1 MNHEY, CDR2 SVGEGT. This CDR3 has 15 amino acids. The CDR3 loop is CASSYYGQANQPQHF. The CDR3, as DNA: TGTGCCAGCAGTTACTACGGACAGGCCAATCAGCCCCAGCATTTT.

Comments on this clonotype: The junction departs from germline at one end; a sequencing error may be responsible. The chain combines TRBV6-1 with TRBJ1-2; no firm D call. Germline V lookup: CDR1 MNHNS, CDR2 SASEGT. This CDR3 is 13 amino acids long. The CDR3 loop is CASSMDLRYDYTF. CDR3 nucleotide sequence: TGTGCCAGCAGTATGGATTTGCGCTATGACTACACCTTC.

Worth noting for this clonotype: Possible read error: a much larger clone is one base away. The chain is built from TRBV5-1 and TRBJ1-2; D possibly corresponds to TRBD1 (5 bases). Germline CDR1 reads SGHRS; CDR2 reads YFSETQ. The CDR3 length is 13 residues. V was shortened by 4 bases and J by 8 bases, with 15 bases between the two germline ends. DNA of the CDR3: TGCGCCAGCAGCCACAGGTCCGATAACGGCTACACCTTC. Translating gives CASSHRSDNGYTF.

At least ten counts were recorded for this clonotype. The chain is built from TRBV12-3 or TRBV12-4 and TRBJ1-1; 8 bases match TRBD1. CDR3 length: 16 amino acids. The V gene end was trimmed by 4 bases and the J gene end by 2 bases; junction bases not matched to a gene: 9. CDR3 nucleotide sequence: TGTGCCAGCAGTTCGGGACAGGTGAAGGGAAACACTGAAGCTTTCTTT. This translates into CASSSGQVKGNTEAFF.

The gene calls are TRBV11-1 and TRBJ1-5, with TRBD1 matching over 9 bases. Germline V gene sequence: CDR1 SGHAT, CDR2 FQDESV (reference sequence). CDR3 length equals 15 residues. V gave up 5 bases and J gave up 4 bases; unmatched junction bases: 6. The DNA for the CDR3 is TGTGCCAGCAGCCAGGGACAGGGCCTTAATCAGCCCCAGCATTTT. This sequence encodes CASSQGQGLNQPQHF.

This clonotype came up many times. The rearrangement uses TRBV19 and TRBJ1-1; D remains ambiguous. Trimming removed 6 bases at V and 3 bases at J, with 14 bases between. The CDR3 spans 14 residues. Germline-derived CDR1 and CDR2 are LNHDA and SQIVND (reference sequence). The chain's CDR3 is CASRKPGLYTEAFF. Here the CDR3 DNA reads TGTGCCAGTAGAAAACCAGGACTGTACACTGAAGCTTTCTTT. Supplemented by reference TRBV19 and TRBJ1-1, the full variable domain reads DGGITQSPKYLFRKEGQNVTLSCEQNLNHDAMYWYRQDPGQGLRLIYYSQIVNDFQKGDIAEGYSVSREKKESFPLTVTSAQKNPTAFYLCASRKPGLYTEAFFGQGTRLTVV.

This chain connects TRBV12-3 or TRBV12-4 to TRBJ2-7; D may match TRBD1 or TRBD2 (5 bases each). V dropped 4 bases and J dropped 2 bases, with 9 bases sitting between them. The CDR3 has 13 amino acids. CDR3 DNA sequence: TGTGCCAGCAGTTGGGGGATTACCTACGAGCAGTACTTC. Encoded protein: CASSWGITYEQYF.

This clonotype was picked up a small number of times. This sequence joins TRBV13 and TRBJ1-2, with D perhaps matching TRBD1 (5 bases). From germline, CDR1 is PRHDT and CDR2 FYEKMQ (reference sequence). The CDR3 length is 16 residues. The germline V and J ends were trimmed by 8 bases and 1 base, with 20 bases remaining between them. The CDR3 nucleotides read TGTGCCAGCGAGCGGGTCGGGGCAGGAGTTAACTATGGCTACACCTTC. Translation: CASERVGAGVNYGYTF.

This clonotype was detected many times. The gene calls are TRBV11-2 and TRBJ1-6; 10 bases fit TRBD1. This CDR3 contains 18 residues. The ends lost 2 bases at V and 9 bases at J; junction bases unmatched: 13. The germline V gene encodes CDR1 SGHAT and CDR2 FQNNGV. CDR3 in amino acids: CASSLIGTGVGASSPLHF. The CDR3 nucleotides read TGTGCCAGCAGCTTAATCGGGACAGGGGTTGGGGCATCTTCACCCCTCCACTTT.

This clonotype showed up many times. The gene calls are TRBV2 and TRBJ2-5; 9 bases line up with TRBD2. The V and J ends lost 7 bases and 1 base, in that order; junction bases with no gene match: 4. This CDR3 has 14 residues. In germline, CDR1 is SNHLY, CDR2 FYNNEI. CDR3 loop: CASKAAGGQETQYF. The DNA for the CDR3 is TGTGCCAGCAAGGCAGCGGGGGGCCAAGAGACCCAGTACTTC.

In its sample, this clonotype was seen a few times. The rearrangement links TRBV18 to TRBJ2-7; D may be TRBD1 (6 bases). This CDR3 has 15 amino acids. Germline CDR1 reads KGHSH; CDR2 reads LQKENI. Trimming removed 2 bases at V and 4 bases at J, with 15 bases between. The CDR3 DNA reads TGTGCCAGCTCACCATTGGACAGTGCTGGTTACGAGCAGTACTTC. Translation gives CASSPLDSAGYEQYF. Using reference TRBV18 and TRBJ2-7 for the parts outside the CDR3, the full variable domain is NAGVMQNPRHLVRRRGQEARLRCSPMKGHSHVYWYRQLPEEGLKFMVYLQKENIIDESGMPKERFSAEFPKEGPSILRIQQVVRGDSAAYFCASSPLDSAGYEQYFGPGTRLTVT.

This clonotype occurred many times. In nucleotides, the CDR3 is TGTGCCACCAGCAGGCCCGGTCCCGGCGGGGAGCTGTTTTTT. Its protein product is CATSRPGPGGELFF. This chain connects TRBV15 to TRBJ2-2, with D hard to call. Trimming took off 3 bases at V and 7 bases at J, with 12 bases between the two ends. This CDR3 is built from 14 residues. Germline lookup yields CDR1 LNHNV and CDR2 YYDKDF (reference sequence).

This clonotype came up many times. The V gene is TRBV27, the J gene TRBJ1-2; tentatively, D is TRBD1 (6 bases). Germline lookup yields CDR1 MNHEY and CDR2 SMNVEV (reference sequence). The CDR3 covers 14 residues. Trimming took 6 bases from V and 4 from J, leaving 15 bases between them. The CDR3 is CASSNGGRGYGYTF. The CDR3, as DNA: TGTGCCAGCAGCAATGGGGGCAGGGGCTATGGCTACACCTTC.

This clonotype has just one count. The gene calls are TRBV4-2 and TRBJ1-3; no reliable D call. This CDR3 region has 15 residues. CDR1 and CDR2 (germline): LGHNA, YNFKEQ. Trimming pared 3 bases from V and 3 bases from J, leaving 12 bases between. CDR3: CASSQPRSRGNTIYF. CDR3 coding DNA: TGTGCCAGCAGCCAGCCGAGAAGCCGTGGAAACACCATATATTTT.

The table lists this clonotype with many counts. CDR3 sequence: CATSREGEYGYTF. In DNA, the CDR3 is TGTGCCACCAGCAGAGAAGGGGAGTATGGCTACACCTTC. This rearrangement joins TRBV15 to TRBJ1-2, with D tentatively TRBD1 (5 bases). The V end was cut by 0 bases, the J end by 5 bases, with 7 bases between. This CDR3 comprises 13 residues. Germline V gene data show CDR1 as LNHNV and CDR2 as YYDKDF (reference sequence).

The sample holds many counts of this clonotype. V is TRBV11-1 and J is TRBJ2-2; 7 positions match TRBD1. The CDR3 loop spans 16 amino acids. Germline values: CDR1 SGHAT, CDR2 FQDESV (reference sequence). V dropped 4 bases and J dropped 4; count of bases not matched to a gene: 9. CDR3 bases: TGTGCCAGCAGCTCGACGCGACAGGGCCCCACCGGGGAGCTGTTTTTT. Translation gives CASSSTRQGPTGELFF.

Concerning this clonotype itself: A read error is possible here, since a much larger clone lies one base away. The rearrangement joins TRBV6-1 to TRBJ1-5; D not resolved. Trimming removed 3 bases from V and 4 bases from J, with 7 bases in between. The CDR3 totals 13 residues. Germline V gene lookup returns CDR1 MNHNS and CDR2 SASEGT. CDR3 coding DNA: TGTGCCAGCAGTGAGATGCGAAATCAGCCCCAGCATTTT. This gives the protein CASSEMRNQPQHF.

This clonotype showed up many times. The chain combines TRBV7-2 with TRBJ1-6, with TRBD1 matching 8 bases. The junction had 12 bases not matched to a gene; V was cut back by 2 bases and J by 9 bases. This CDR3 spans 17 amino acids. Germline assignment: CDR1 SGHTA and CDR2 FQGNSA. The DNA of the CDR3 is TGTGCCAGCAGCTTAACCTCTCCAGGGGGCTCGGTTTCACCCCTCCACTTT. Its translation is CASSLTSPGGSVSPLHF. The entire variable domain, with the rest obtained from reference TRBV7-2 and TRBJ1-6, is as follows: GAGVSQSPSNKVTEKGKDVELRCDPISGHTALYWYRQSLGQGLEFLIYFQGNSAPDKSGLPSDRFSAERTGGSVSTLTIQRTQQEDSAVYLCASSLTSPGGSVSPLHFGNGTRLTVT.

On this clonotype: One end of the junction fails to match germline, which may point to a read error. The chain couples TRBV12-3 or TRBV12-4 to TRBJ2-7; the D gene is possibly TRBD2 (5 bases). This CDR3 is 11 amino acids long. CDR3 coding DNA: TGTGCCAGCAGTCCGGGGTGGACCCCCCACTTC. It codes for CASSPGWTPHF.

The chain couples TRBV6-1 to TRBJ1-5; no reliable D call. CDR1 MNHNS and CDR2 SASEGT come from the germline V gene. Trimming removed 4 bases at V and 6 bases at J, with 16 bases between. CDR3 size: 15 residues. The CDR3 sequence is CASSVQTGEGQPQHF. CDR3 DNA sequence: TGTGCCAGCAGTGTCCAGACCGGGGAAGGTCAGCCCCAGCATTTT.

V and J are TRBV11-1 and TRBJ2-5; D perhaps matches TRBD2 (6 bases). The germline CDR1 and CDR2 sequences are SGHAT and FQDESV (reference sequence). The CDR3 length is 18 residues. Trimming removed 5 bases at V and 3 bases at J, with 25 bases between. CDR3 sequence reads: CASSLMRGRGPLKETQYF. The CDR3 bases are TGTGCCAGCAGCCTAATGCGGGGTAGGGGACCCCTTAAAGAGACCCAGTACTTC.

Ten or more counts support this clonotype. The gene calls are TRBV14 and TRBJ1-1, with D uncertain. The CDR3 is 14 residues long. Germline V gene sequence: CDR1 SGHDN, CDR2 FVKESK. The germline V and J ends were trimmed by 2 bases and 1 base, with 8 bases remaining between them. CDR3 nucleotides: TGTGCCAGCAGCCAACTACAATCGAACACTGAAGCTTTCTTT. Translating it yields CASSQLQSNTEAFF.

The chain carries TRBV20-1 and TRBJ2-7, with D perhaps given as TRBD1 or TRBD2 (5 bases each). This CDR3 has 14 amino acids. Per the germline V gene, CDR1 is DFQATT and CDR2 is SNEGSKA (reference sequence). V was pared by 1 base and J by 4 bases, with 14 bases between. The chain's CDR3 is CSARGGRGWYEQYF. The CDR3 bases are TGCAGTGCTAGAGGGGGCCGGGGTTGGTACGAGCAGTACTTC.

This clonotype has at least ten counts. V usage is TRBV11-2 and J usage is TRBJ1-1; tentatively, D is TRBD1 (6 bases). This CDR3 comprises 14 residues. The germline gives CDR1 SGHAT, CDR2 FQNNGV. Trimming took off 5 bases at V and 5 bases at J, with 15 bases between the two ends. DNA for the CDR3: TGTGCCAGCAGCCACCCAAGGGGGGGGACTGAAGCTTTCTTT. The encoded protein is CASSHPRGGTEAFF.